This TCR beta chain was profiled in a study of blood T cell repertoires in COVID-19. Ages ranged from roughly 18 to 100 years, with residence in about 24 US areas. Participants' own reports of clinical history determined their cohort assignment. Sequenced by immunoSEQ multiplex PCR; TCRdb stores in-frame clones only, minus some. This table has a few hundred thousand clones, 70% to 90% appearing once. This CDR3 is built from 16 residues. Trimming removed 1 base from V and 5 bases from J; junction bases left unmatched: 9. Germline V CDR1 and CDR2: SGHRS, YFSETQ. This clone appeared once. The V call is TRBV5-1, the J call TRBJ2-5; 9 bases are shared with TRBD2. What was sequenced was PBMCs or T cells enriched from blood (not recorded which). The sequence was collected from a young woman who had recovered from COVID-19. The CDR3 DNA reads TGCGCCAGCAGCTTGAAAGGCGGGGGGGCCGGGGAGACCCAGTACTTC. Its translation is CASSLKGGGAGETQYF.